This TCR beta chain emerged from a study of identical twins. V was trimmed by 1 base and J by 2 bases, leaving 6 bases between them. CDR1 and CDR2 (germline): LGHNA, YNFKEQ. This CDR3 has 14 residues. This clonotype was detected ten times or more. Template switching supplied a universal primer site; unique molecular identifiers were carried on the cDNA. TCRdb re-derived calls from the 5' RACE reads in MiXCR, one entry per CDR3 protein. The sample gives roughly 1,500,000 distinct CDR3 sequences, under 35% of which show up once; 0.27% is in the top ten. The sequenced sample consisted of cord blood. The chain couples TRBV4-2 to TRBJ2-1; weak D call: TRBD2 (5 bases). This receptor was taken from a newborn girl in good health. The CDR3 nucleotides read TGTGCCAGCAGCCAAGGGACTCCCTACAATGAGCAGTTCTTC. It specifies CASSQGTPYNEQFF.